Sequencing of this TCR beta chain was carried out in a study of blood T cell repertoires in COVID-19. Using immunoSEQ multiplex PCR, the repertoire was profiled, and TCRdb retains in-frame clones only, with some absent. The sample lists roughly 150,000 clones, around 87% seen once, with roughly 2.5% in the top ten. The sequence derives from a woman of 80 years or more with COVID-19, enrolled during active disease. Input material: peripheral blood.

CDR3 amino acids: CASSRTRDTGELFF. Written as DNA, the CDR3 is TGTGCCAGCTCACGGACCAGGGACACCGGGGAGCTGTTTTTT. This rearrangement joins TRBV18 to TRBJ2-2; D may be TRBD1 (5 bases). The CDR3 contains 14 residues. Trimming left V 4 bases short and J 3 bases short, with 9 bases between. CDR1 and CDR2 (germline): KGHSH, LQKENI.